These 23 T cell receptor beta chains came from one sample sequenced in a study of blood T cell repertoires in COVID-19. Here immunoSEQ multiplex PCR was the method, and the copy in TCRdb shows in-frame clones only, minus some. The data contain 40,000 to 50,000 clones, roughly 85% of them seen just once; the ten biggest clones take up under 30%. Sequencing input: peripheral blood. These receptors came from a man aged 65 to 85 with acute or convalescent COVID-19.

The J gene is TRBJ2-2, the V gene TRBV3-1 (or the pseudogene TRBV3-2), with 9 bases matching TRBD2. Germline V CDR1 and CDR2: LGHDT, YNNKEL (reference sequence). The CDR3 sequence is 14 residues long. The V gene end was trimmed by 10 bases and the J gene end by 1 base; junction bases not matched to a gene: 4. The CDR3 nucleotides are TGTGCCACCGCGGGGGGGAAGAACACCGGGGAGCTGTTTTTT. It codes for CATAGGKNTGELFF.

This chain connects TRBV30 to TRBJ1-1; D gene unclear. The V end was cut by 0 bases, the J end by 7 bases, with 9 bases between. CDR1 is GTSNPN and CDR2 is SVGIG in the germline V gene (reference sequence). The CDR3 totals 12 residues. The DNA for the CDR3 is TGTGCCTGGAGTGTACGAGCTATTGAAGCTTTCTTT. This translates into CAWSVRAIEAFF.

The chain recombines TRBV6-2 or TRBV6-3 with TRBJ1-1; 10 nucleotides match TRBD1. CDR3 size: 14 residues. Germline V gene lookup returns CDR1 MNHEY and CDR2 SVGEGT. After removal of 5 bases from V and 5 bases from J, the junction contained 5 bases not matched to a gene. CDR3 amino acids: CASSARTGGTEAFF. The CDR3 DNA sequence: TGTGCCAGCAGTGCTCGGACAGGGGGGACTGAAGCTTTCTTT.

V usage is TRBV5-1 and J usage is TRBJ2-3; D not resolved. Germline V gives CDR1 SGHRS, CDR2 YFSETQ. Between the trimmed V and J ends, which lost 3 bases and 5 bases, there was a span of 10 bases. This CDR3 has 13 amino acids. The CDR3 reads CASSYRPGDTQYF. In DNA, the CDR3 is TGCGCCAGCAGCTACCGACCAGGAGATACGCAGTATTTT.

The rearrangement joins TRBV11-1 to TRBJ2-7, with D uncertain. Germline CDR1 and CDR2: SGHAT and FQDESV (reference sequence). The CDR3 is made up of 15 amino acids. V was trimmed by 1 base and J by 6 bases, leaving 16 bases between them. The CDR3 spells CASSLEGRMGSEQYF. As DNA, the CDR3 is TGTGCCAGCAGCTTAGAAGGTAGAATGGGCAGCGAGCAGTACTTC. The full variable domain, rest sourced from reference TRBV11-1 and TRBJ2-7, is EAEVAQSPRYKITEKSQAVAFWCDPISGHATLYWYRQILGQGPELLVQFQDESVVDDSQLPKDRFSAERLKGVDSTLKIQPAELGDSAMYLCASSLEGRMGSEQYFGPGTRLTVT.

The chain employs TRBV19 and TRBJ2-1; D is uncertain. Trimming stripped 3 bases from V and 9 bases from J, with 12 bases between. CDR3 size: 13 residues. CDR1 and CDR2 from the germline V gene are LNHDA and SQIVND (reference sequence). The CDR3 spells CASSITSSIEQFF. The DNA of the CDR3 is TGTGCCAGTAGTATTACTTCCTCGATTGAGCAGTTCTTC.

This chain uses TRBV9 with TRBJ2-2; weak D call: TRBD1 (5 bases). V shed 2 bases and J shed 1 base, with 6 bases lying between them. Germline V gene data show CDR1 as SGDLS and CDR2 as YYNGEE. This CDR3 is built from 14 residues. The CDR3 sequence is CASSVGQNTGELFF. In DNA form, the CDR3 reads TGTGCCAGCAGCGTCGGACAGAACACCGGGGAGCTGTTTTTT.

The V and J genes are TRBV12-3 or TRBV12-4 and TRBJ1-5; D is undetermined. The CDR3 consists of 13 residues. With 2 bases removed from V and 6 bases from J, the gap between germline ends came to 8 bases. The CDR3: CASSLSTGQPQHF. As DNA, the CDR3 is TGTGCCAGCAGTTTAAGTACCGGTCAGCCCCAGCATTTT.

This chain joins TRBV24-1 and TRBJ2-5, with a tentative D call TRBD1 (5 bases). Trimming pared 9 bases from V and 3 bases from J, leaving 13 bases between. Germline CDR1 reads KGHDR; CDR2 reads SFDVKD. The CDR3 has 13 amino acids. The CDR3 DNA reads TGTGCCACCTCCCAAACAGGTGAAGAGACCCAGTACTTC. Amino acid sequence: CATSQTGEETQYF.

This chain connects TRBV5-1 to TRBJ1-1; perhaps TRBD1 as D (5 bases). Germline loops: CDR1 SGHRS, CDR2 YFSETQ. V was pared by 1 base and J by 4 bases, with 20 bases between. This CDR3 contains 17 residues. The CDR3 nucleotides read TGCGCCAGCAGCTTGAACGTTCTGACCCAGGGAGGCACTGAAGCTTTCTTT. It specifies CASSLNVLTQGGTEAFF.

The CDR3 region has the DNA TGTGCCAGCAGTGCTGGGACAGCCAGAGGTGGCTACACCTTC. It encodes CASSAGTARGGYTF. V usage is TRBV25-1 and J usage is TRBJ1-2, with 7 bases identical to TRBD1. This CDR3 comprises 14 residues. The germline gives CDR1 MGHDK, CDR2 SYGVNS. V dropped 4 bases and J dropped 7; count of bases not matched to a gene: 9.

The chain combines TRBV5-8 with TRBJ2-5, with 7 positions matching TRBD2. Germline V gene sequence: CDR1 SGHTS, CDR2 YDEGEE. This CDR3 is 16 amino acids long. Losses at the gene ends were 3 bases for V and 3 bases for J; bases not matched to a gene: 11. CDR3 bases: TGTGCCAGCAGCTCTACTGGCGGGAGATGGGAAGAGACCCAGTACTTC. It translates to CASSSTGGRWEETQYF.

The chain joins TRBV21-1 to TRBJ2-3; TRBD2 is taken as the D call from the table, unchecked against the DNA. TRBV21-1 is given as a pseudogene. The CDR3 is made up of 14 amino acids. CDR3 sequence: CAGWGGLVTDTQYF. The CDR3 coding sequence is TGTGCAGGATGGGGGGGACTAGTAACAGATACGCAGTATTTT.

This sequence joins TRBV14 and TRBJ2-7; D remains ambiguous. The V gene lost 1 base and the J gene lost 5 bases, with 3 bases spanning the gap. Germline CDR1 reads SGHDN; CDR2 reads FVKESK. The CDR3 has 11 amino acids. DNA of the CDR3: TGTGCCAGCAGCCAAGTAAACGAGCAGTACTTC. This codes for CASSQVNEQYF.

The CDR3 loop reads CASSFLSHRGTDTQYF. The CDR3 DNA follows: TGTGCCAGCAGTTTCCTTTCCCATCGCGGCACAGATACGCAGTATTTT. This rearrangement joins TRBV27 to TRBJ2-3; D ambiguous. Trimming shortened V by 3 bases and J by 1 base, and 14 bases separated the two germline ends. The CDR3 is made up of 16 amino acids. The germline CDR1 and CDR2 sequences are MNHEY and SMNVEV (reference sequence).

The gene calls are TRBV30 and TRBJ1-1; D perhaps matches TRBD1 (6 bases). CDR1 is GTSNPN and CDR2 is SVGIG in the germline V gene (reference sequence). V was pared by 2 bases and J by 1 base, with 11 bases between. The CDR3 is 14 residues long. CDR3 sequence reads: CAWSITGRNTEAFF. CDR3 bases: TGTGCCTGGAGTATTACAGGGCGGAACACTGAAGCTTTCTTT.

V gene TRBV6-1 combines with J gene TRBJ2-3; D perhaps matches TRBD2 (5 bases). Germline V gene lookup returns CDR1 MNHNS and CDR2 SASEGT. The CDR3 is made up of 16 amino acids. V lost 1 base and J lost 5, with 16 bases in between. CDR3 in amino acids: CASSEGSGPPGDTQYF. The CDR3 DNA is TGTGCCAGCAGTGAAGGCAGCGGACCCCCCGGAGATACGCAGTATTTT.

The genes are TRBV19 and TRBJ1-1; the D is unclear. This CDR3 is built from 15 residues. Trimming took off 3 bases at V and 0 bases at J, with 11 bases between the two ends. The germline gives CDR1 LNHDA, CDR2 SQIVND (reference sequence). CDR3 in DNA: TGTGCCAGTAGTATTAAGAGATTATTGAACACTGAAGCTTTCTTT. This gives the protein CASSIKRLLNTEAFF.

This chain uses TRBV13 with TRBJ1-2; unclear D gene. Deletions cut 5 bases from V and 7 bases from J, with 14 bases between. The germline CDR1 and CDR2 sequences are PRHDT and FYEKMQ (reference sequence). This CDR3 region has 13 residues. CDR3 protein: CASSPGGSLGYTF. In nucleotides, the CDR3 is TGTGCCAGCAGCCCGGGAGGGTCGCTTGGCTACACCTTC. Full variable domain (remainder filled in from reference TRBV13 and TRBJ1-2): AAGVIQSPRHLIKEKRETATLKCYPIPRHDTVYWYQQGPGQDPQFLISFYEKMQSDKGSIPDRFSAQQFSDYHSELNMSSLELGDSALYFCASSPGGSLGYTFGSGTRLTVV.

V and J are TRBV2 and TRBJ1-2; a weak D match, TRBD1 (6 bases). In germline, CDR1 is SNHLY, CDR2 FYNNEI. The CDR3 spans 12 residues. V was clipped by 5 bases and J by 5 bases, with 9 bases between them. CDR3 DNA sequence: TGTGCCAGCAGTTATGGACAGTATGGCTACACCTTC. It yields the protein CASSYGQYGYTF.

A remark on this clone: A much larger clone differs from this one at a single base, so this may be a read error. The J gene is TRBJ2-3, the V gene TRBV7-9; tentative D call: TRBD1 (6 bases). The CDR3 is made up of 10 amino acids. Germline V gene sequence: CDR1 SEHNR, CDR2 FQNEAQ (reference sequence). This chain's CDR3 is CASATGTQYF. The DNA of the CDR3 is TGTGCCAGCGCGACAGGTACGCAGTATTTT.

The V gene is TRBV25-1, the J gene TRBJ2-3, with D perhaps matching TRBD2 (6 bases). This CDR3 has 16 amino acids. Trimming shortened V by 2 bases and J by 14 bases, and 26 bases separated the two germline ends. CDR1 is MGHDK and CDR2 is SYGVNS in the germline V gene. The CDR3 DNA reads as TGTGCCAGCAGTGAAACGGACGGGAGAGTATCAAATGGTGTGTATTTT. It yields the protein CASSETDGRVSNGVYF. Supplemented by reference TRBV25-1 and TRBJ2-3, the full variable domain reads EADIYQTPRYLVIGTGKKITLECSQTMGHDKMYWYQQDPGMELHLIHYSYGVNSTEKGDLSSESTVSRIRTEHFPLTLESARPSHTSQYLCASSETDGRVSNGVYFGPGTRLTVL.

The rearrangement links TRBV19 to TRBJ1-2; perhaps TRBD1 as D (6 bases). The V gene's germline CDR1 is LNHDA and CDR2 SQIVND (reference sequence). CDR3 length: 14 residues. The ends were cut back, 6 bases at V and 1 base at J, with 12 bases in the middle. As DNA, the CDR3 is TGTGCCAGTAGAAAAGGACAGAGTAACTATGGCTACACCTTC. Its protein is CASRKGQSNYGYTF.